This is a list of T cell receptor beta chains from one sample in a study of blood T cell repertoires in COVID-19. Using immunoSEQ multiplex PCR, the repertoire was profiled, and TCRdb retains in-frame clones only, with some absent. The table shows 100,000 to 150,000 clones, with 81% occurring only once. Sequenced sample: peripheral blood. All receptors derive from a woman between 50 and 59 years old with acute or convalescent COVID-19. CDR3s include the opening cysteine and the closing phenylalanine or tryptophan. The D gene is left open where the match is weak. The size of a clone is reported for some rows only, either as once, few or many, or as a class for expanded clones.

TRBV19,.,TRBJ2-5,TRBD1,TGTGCCAGTAGGCAACCAGGGGGCGCAGAGACCCAGTACTTC,CASRQPGGAETQYF
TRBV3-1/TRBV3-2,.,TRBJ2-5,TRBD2,TGTGCCAGCAGCCAAGGTCTCCTAGCGGGGGGACAACAAGAGACCCAGTACTTC,CASSQGLLAGGQQETQYF
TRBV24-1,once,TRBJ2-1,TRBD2,TGTGCCACCAGTGATAGACTAGCGGGAGATGAGCAGTTCTTC,CATSDRLAGDEQFF
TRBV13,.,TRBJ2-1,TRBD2,TGTGCCAGCAGCGTAGTGGGGACTAGCGGGAGGCGCCGGGGGGAGCAGTTCTTC,CASSVVGTSGRRRGEQFF
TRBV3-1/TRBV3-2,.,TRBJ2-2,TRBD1,TGTGCCAGCAGAGGACAGGCGAACACCGGGGAGCTGTTTTTT,CASRGQANTGELFF
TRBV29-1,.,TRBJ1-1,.,TGCAGCGTCGCCCTGGACGAGGGCGGAACTTGGGAAGCTTTCTTT,CSVALDEGGTWEAFF
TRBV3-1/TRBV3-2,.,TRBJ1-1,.,TGTGCCAGCAGCCTAGGAGGAGGGGCTGAAGCTTTCTTT,CASSLGGGAEAFF
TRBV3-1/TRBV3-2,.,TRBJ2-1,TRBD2,TGTGCCAGCAGCCACCGGACTAGCGGGAGCTACAATGAGCAGTTCTTC,CASSHRTSGSYNEQFF
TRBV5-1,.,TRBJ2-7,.,TGCGCCAGCAGCTTGGTAGGGGACGAGCAGTACTTC,CASSLVGDEQYF
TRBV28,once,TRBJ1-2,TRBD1,TGTGCCAGCAGCGCCCTCCTGGGGACAGGGAACTATGGCTACACCTTC,CASSALLGTGNYGYTF
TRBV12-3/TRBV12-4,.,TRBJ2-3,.,TGTGCCAGCAGAAGAGGAGATACGCAGTATTTT,CASRRGDTQYF
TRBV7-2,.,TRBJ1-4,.,TGTGCCAGCAGCTCCCCTCCGGGGCGGAGGGATGAAAAACTGTTTTTT,CASSSPPGRRDEKLFF
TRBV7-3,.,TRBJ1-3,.,TGTGCCAGCGTATTTCACGGAGCCTCTGGAAACACCATATATTTT,CASVFHGASGNTIYF
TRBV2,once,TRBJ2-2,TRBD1,TGTGCCAGCAGTGGGGACAGGCGGTTGACCGGGGAGCTGTTTTTT,CASSGDRRLTGELFF
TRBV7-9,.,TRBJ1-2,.,TGTGCCAGCAGCTCACACACGAGGGTCCCTTTTAACTATGGCTACACCTTC,CASSSHTRVPFNYGYTF
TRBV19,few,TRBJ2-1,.,TGTGCCAGTAGTATAGGCACGTGGCGGGGCTCCTACAATGAGCAGTTCTTC,CASSIGTWRGSYNEQFF
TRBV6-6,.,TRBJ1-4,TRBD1,TGTGCCACTACAGGGGATAGGACTAATGAAAAACTGTTTTTT,CATTGDRTNEKLFF
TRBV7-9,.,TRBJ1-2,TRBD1,TGTGCCAGCAGCCCATACGACAGGGGCTATGGCTACACCTTC,CASSPYDRGYGYTF
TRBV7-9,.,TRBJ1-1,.,TGTGCCAGCAGCCGCTACGGGAACACTGAAGCTTTCTTT,CASSRYGNTEAFF
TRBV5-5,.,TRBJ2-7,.,TGTGCCAGCAGCTTCACAGGTACCTACGAGCAGTACTTC,CASSFTGTYEQYF
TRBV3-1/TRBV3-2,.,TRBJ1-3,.,TGTGCCAGCAGCCAAGACAGGGCGAGCTCTGGAAACACCATATATTTT,CASSQDRASSGNTIYF
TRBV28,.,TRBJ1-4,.,TGTGCCAGCAGTGGGGGACTTCAAAATGAAAAACTGTTTTTT,CASSGGLQNEKLFF
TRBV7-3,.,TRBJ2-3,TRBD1,TGTGCCAGCAGCTTAGGACAGGGGACCGATACGCAGTATTTT,CASSLGQGTDTQYF
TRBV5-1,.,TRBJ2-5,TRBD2,TGCGCCAGCAGCTCGGGACTAGCGGGAGAAGAGACCCAGTACTTC,CASSSGLAGEETQYF
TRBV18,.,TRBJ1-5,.,TGTGCCAGCTCTCCCCGGGGTCCGGGCAATCAGCCCCAGCATTTT,CASSPRGPGNQPQHF
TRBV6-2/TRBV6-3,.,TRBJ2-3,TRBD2,TGTGCCAGCAGCTCGGCTAGCGGGAGGGCCTATAGCACAGATACGCAGTATTTT,CASSSASGRAYSTDTQYF
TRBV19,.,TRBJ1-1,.,TGTGCCAGTAGTATCCGCGCCAGGGGAATTGCTGAAGCTTTCTTT,CASSIRARGIAEAFF
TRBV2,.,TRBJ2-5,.,TGTGCCAGCAGTGGGCGGCGGAACCAAGAGACCCAGTACTTC,CASSGRRNQETQYF